This T cell receptor beta chain was identified in a study of human T cells and chemical hapten exposure (dated by TCRdb to the early 2020s). Regarding the complete study: Libraries were pooled for sequencing, and per-sample TCR yields varied mainly because of small differences in library volumes within the pool. Peripheral blood TCR repertoire changes were tracked in vivo in alopecia patients during primary and secondary sensitization to the hapten diphenylcyclopropenone (DPC). From each blood RNA sample, both TCR alpha and TCR beta chains were sequenced. General study outcomes and caveats: After repeated subsampling, changes were observed in the strength of the expansion versus patch-test correlation and in the threshold at which the correlation became significant. DPC sensitization did not change the number of TCRs with a frequency above 1 in 1000, and there was no evidence of changes in global repertoire structure.

Notes on this clonotype: There is no known antigen for this receptor. Qualities for individual bases were not recorded, and no much larger clone is one base off.

Library preparation used 5' RACE. Sequencing was carried out with an Illumina MiSeq. During library preparation, unique molecular identifiers were attached to individual cDNA molecules so that TCRs could be counted in a quantitative, reproducible way. The original pipeline was this. Samples had a median of roughly 100,000 TCRs, with a range from about 23,224 to 750,000. The Decombinator software suite was used to annotate the V, J and CDR3 of the TCR reads. For the PS versus PT1 abundance plots, all samples were subsampled to the same number of TCRs (28,000). Expanded TCRs were defined as absent before sensitization and observed at least eight times at the 2-week time point. The raw public data were reprocessed by TCRdb itself: fastp quality trimming at Q25, MiXCR clonotype calling, in-frame beta chains only. Each CDR3 protein appears once, grouped with its most common genes and DNA. Clone size and V and J calls follow TCRdb, not the original study. This sample has tens of thousands of distinct CDR3 sequences in its table, and more than 15% of those were observed once. Of the sample, over 6.5% is held by the ten largest clones.

The CDR3 spans 14 residues, from the cysteine through the phenylalanine. Kept here is only the CDR3 DNA, which spans 42 bases and is read in frame from base 1. CDR1 and CDR2, per the germline V gene (reference sequence), are DFQATT and SNEGSKA. V loses 8 bases at its end and J loses 6 bases; junction bases beyond the gene matches: 13. Unfractionated whole blood was collected in Tempus Blood RNA tubes, and total RNA was extracted from that blood. Four or five healthy volunteers acted as controls for TCR sequencing and had blood drawn at day 0, 2 weeks and 6 weeks. Recombination joined TRBV20-1 with TRBJ2-1, and 7 bases in between align with TRBD1. The sequence derives from a female donor in good health. This receptor carries the CDR3 CSPRVATGINEQFF. Read as DNA, the sequence is TGCAGTCCAAGAGTAGCGACAGGGATCAATGAGCAGTTCTTC.